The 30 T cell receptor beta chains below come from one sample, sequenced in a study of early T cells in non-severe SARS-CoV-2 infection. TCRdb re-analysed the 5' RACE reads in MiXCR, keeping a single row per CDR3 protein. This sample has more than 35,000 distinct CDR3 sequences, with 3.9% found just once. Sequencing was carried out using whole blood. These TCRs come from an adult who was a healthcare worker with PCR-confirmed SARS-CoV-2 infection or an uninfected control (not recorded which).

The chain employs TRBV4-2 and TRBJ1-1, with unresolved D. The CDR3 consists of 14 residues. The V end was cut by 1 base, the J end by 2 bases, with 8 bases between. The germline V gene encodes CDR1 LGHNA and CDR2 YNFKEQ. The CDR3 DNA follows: TGTGCCAGCAGCCAAGGCGCAGCCAACACTGAAGCTTTCTTT. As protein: CASSQGAANTEAFF.

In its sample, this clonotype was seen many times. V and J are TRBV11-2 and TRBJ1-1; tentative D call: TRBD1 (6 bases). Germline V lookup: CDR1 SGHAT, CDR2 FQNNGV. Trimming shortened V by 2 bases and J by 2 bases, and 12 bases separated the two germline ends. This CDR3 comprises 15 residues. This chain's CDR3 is CASSLPGDLNTEAFF. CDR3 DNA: TGTGCCAGCAGCTTACCAGGGGACCTAAACACTGAAGCTTTCTTT.

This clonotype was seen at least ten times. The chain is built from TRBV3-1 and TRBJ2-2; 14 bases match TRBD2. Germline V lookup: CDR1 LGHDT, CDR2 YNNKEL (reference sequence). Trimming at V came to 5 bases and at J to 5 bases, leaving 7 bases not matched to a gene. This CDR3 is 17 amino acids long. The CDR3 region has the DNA TGTGCCAGCAGCGACAGGACTAGCGGGAGGTCAACCGGGGAGCTGTTTTTT. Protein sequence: CASSDRTSGRSTGELFF.

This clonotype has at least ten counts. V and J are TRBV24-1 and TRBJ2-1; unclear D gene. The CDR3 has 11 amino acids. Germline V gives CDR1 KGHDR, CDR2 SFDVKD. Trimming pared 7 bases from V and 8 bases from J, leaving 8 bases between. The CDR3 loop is CATRSGDEQFF. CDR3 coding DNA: TGTGCCACCAGGTCGGGCGATGAGCAGTTCTTC.

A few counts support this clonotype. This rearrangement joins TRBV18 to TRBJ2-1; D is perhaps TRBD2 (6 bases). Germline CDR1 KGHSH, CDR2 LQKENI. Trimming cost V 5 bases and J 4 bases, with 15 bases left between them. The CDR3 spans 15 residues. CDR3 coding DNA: TGTGCCAGCTCATACCGGGAGTGGGGGTACAATGAGCAGTTCTTC. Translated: CASSYREWGYNEQFF. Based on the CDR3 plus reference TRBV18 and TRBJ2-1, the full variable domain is NAGVMQNPRHLVRRRGQEARLRCSPMKGHSHVYWYRQLPEEGLKFMVYLQKENIIDESGMPKERFSAEFPKEGPSILRIQQVVRGDSAAYFCASSYREWGYNEQFFGPGTRLTVL.

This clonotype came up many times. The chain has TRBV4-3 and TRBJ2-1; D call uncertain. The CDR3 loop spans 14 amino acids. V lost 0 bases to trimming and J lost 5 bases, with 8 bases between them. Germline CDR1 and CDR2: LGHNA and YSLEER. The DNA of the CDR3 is TGCGCCAGCAGCCAAGATTACGGCGACAATGAGCAGTTCTTC. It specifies CASSQDYGDNEQFF.

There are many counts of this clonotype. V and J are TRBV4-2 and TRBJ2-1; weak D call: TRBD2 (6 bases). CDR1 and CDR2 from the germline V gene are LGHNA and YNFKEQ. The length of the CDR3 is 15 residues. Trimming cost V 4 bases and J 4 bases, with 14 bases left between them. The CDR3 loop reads CASSRRLGEYNEQFF. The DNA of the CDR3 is TGTGCCAGCAGCCGGAGACTAGGGGAGTACAATGAGCAGTTCTTC.

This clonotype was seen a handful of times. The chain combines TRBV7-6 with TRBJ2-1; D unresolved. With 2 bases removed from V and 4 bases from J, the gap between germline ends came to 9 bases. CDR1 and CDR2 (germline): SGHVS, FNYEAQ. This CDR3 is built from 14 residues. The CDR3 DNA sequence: TGTGCCAGCAGCTTATCCGGACGGTACAATGAGCAGTTCTTC. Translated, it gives CASSLSGRYNEQFF.

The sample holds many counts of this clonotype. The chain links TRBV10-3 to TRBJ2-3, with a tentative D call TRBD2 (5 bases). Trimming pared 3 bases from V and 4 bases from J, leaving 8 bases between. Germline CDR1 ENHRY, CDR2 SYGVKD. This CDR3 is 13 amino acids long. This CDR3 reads CAISDGGSDTQYF. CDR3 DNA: TGTGCCATCAGTGACGGAGGATCAGATACGCAGTATTTT.

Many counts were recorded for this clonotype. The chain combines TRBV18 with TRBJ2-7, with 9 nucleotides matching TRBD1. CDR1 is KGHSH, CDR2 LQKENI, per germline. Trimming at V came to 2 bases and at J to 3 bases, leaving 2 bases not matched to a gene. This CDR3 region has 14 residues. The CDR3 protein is CASSPGTGNYEQYV. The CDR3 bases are TGTGCCAGCTCACCAGGGACAGGGAACTACGAGCAGTACGTC.

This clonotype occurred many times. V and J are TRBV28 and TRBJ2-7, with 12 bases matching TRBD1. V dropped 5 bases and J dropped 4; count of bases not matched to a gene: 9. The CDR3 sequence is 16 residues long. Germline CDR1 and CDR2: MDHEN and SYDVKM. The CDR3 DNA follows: TGTGCCAGCAGTACGAGGGGACAGGGGGCGCCGTACGAGCAGTACTTC. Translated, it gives CASSTRGQGAPYEQYF. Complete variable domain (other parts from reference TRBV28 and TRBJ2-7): DVKVTQSSRYLVKRTGEKVFLECVQDMDHENMFWYRQDPGLGLRLIYFSYDVKMKEKGDIPEGYSVSREKKERFSLILESASTNQTSMYLCASSTRGQGAPYEQYFGPGTRLTVT.

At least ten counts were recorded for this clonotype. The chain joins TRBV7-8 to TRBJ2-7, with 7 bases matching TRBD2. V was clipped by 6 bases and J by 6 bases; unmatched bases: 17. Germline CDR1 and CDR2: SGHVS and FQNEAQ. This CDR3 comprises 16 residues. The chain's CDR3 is CASRPPFSGKKTEQYF. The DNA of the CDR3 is TGTGCCAGCAGACCTCCCTTCAGCGGGAAGAAGACCGAGCAGTACTTC.

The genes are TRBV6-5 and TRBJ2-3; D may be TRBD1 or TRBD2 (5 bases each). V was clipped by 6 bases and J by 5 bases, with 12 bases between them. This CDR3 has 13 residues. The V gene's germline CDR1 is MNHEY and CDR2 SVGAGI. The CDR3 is CASRPGRLDTQYF. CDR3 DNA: TGTGCCAGCAGACCGGGGCGACTAGATACGCAGTATTTT.

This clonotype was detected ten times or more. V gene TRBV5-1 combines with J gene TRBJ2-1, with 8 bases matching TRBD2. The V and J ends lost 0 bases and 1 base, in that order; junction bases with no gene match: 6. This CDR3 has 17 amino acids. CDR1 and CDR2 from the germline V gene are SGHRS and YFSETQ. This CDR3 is CASSLAPSGRSYNEQFF. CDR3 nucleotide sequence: TGCGCCAGCAGCTTGGCCCCAAGCGGGAGATCCTACAATGAGCAGTTCTTC.

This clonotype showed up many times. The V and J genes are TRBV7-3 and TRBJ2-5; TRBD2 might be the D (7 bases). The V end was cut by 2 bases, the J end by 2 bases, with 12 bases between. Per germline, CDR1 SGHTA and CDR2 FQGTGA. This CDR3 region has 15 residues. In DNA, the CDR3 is TGTGCCAGCAGCTTAGGAGGGAGGGGGCAAGAGACCCAGTACTTC. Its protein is CASSLGGRGQETQYF.

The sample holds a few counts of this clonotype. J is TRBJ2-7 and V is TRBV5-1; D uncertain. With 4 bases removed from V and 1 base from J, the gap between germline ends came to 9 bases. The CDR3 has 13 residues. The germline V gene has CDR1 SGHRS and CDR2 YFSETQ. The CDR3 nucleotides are TGCGCCAGCAGCCCCGGGCCATCCTACGAGCAGTACGTC. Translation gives CASSPGPSYEQYV.

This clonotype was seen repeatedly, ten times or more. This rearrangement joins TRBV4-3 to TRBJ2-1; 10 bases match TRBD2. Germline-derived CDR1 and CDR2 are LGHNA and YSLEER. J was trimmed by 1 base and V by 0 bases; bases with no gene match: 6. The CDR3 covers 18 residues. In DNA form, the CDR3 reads TGCGCCAGCAGCCAAGATAGGGAGCGGGAGGGTTCCTACAATGAGCAGTTCTTC. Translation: CASSQDREREGSYNEQFF.

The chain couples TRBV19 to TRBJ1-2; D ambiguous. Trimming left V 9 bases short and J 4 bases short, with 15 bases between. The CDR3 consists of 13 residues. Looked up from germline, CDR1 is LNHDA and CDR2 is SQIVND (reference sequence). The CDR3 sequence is CASFRFGRYGYTF. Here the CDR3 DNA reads TGTGCCAGCTTCCGATTCGGCCGCTATGGCTACACCTTC.

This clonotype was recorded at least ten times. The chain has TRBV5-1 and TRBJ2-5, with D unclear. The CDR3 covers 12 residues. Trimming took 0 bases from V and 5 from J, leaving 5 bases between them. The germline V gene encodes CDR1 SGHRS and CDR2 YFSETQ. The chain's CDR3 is CASSLEMETQYF. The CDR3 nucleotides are TGCGCCAGCAGCTTGGAGATGGAGACCCAGTACTTC.

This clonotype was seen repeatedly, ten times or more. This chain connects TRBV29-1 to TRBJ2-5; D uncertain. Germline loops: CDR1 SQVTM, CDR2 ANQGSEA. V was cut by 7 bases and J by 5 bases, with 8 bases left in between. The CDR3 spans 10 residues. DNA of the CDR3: TGCAGCGCCAGAGTGGAGACCCAGTACTTC. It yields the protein CSARVETQYF. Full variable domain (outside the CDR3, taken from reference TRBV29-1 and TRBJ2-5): SAVISQKPSRDICQRGTSLTIQCQVDSQVTMMFWYRQQPGQSLTLIATANQGSEATYESGFVIDKFPISRPNLTFSTLTVSNMSPEDSSIYLCSARVETQYFGPGTRLLVL.

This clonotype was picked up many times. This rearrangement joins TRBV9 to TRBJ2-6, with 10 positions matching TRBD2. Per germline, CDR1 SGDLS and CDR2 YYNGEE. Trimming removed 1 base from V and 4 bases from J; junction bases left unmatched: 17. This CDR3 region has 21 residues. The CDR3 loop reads CASSVRPSGSQGSGGANVLTF. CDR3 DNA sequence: TGTGCCAGCAGCGTAAGGCCTAGCGGGAGTCAAGGCTCTGGCGGGGCCAACGTCCTGACTTTC.

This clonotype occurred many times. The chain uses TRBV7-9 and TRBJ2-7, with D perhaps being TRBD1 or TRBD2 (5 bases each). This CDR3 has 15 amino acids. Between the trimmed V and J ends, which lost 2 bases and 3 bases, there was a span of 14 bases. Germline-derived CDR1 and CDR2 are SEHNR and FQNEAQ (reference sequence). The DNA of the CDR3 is TGTGCCAGCAGCTTAAGGTCGGGGCGAGGCTACGAGCAGTACTTC. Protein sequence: CASSLRSGRGYEQYF. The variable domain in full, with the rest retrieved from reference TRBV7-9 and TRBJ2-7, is DTGVSQNPRHKITKRGQNVTFRCDPISEHNRLYWYRQTLGQGPEFLTYFQNEAQLEKSRLLSDRFSAERPKGSFSTLEIQRTEQGDSAMYLCASSLRSGRGYEQYFGPGTRLTVT.

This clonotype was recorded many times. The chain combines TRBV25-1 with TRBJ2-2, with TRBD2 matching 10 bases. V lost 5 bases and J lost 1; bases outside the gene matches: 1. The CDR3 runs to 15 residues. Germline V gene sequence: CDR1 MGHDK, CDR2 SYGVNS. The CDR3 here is CASSRTSGNTGELFF. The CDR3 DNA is TGTGCCAGCAGTAGGACTAGCGGGAACACCGGGGAGCTGTTTTTT.

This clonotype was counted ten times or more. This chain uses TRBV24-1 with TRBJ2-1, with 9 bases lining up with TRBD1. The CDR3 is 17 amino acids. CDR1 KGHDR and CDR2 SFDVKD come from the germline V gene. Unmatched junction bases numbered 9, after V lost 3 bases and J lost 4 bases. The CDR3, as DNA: TGTGCCACCAGTGATACCGGGACAGGGTATCCTTACAATGAGCAGTTCTTC. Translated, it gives CATSDTGTGYPYNEQFF.

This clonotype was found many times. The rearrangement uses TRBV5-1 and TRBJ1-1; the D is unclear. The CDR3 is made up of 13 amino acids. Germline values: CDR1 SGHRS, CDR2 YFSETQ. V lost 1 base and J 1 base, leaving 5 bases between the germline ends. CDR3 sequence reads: CASSLMGNTEAFF. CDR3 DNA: TGCGCCAGCAGCTTGATGGGGAACACTGAAGCTTTCTTT.

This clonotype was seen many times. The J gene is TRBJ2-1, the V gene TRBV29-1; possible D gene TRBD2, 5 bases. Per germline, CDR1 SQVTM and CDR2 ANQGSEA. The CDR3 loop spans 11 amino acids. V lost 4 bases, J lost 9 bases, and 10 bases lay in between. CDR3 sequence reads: CSVGQRGEQFF. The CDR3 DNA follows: TGCAGCGTTGGGCAACGGGGTGAGCAGTTCTTC.

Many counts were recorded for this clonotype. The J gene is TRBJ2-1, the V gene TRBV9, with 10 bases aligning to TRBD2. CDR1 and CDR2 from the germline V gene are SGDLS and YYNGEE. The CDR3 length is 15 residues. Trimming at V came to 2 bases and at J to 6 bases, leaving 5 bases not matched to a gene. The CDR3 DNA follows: TGTGCCAGCAGCGTTGGGGCTAGCGGGAGCAATGAGCAGTTCTTC. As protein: CASSVGASGSNEQFF.

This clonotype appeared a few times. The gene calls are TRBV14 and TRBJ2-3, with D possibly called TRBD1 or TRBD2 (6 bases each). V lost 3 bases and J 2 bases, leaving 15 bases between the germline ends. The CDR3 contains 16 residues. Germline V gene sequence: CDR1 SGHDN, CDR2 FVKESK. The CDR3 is CASSQLAGHNTDTQYF. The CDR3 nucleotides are TGTGCCAGCAGCCAGTTGGCGGGACATAACACAGATACGCAGTATTTT.

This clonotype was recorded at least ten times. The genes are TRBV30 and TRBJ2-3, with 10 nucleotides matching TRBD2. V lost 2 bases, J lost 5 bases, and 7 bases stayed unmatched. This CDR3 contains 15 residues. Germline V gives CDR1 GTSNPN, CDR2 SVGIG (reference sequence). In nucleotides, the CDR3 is TGTGCCTGGAGTCGGCTAGCGGGAGCGATAGATACGCAGTATTTT. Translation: CAWSRLAGAIDTQYF.

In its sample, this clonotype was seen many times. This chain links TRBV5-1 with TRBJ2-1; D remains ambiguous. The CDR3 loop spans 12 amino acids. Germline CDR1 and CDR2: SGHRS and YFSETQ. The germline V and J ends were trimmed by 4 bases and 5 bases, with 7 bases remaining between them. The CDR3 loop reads CASSISHNEQFF. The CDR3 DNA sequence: TGCGCCAGCAGCATCAGCCACAATGAGCAGTTCTTC.